This TCR beta chain is from a study of blood T cell repertoires in COVID-19. Looking at the study overall: COVID-19 samples from acute and convalescent phases originated in the United States, Italy and Spain. T cells, B-cell-depleted T cells, or PBMCs provided the cDNA or gDNA that served as material.

In the study's own analysis: Amplified reference gene primers provided the basis for estimating nucleated cell counts. Produced via immunoSEQ multiplex PCR; TCRdb's table is partial and in-frame only. The V and J calls and clone size come from that table; D and trimming were worked out from the DNA. In the table there are roughly 330,000 clones, 80% to 90% of which are singletons. The study counted Cohort 3 donors as recovered given two negative PCRs, clearance, or symptom resolution. This sequence originates from a man in his thirties or forties who had recovered from COVID-19. Sequences were obtained from PBMCs or T cells enriched from blood (not recorded which).

CDR3 protein: CASTGGPYEQYF. DNA of the CDR3: TGTGCCAGCACCGGAGGGCCCTACGAGCAGTACTTC. The chain couples TRBV2 to TRBJ2-7, with D maybe TRBD2 (6 bases). CDR1 is SNHLY, CDR2 FYNNEI, per germline. Trimming cost V 7 bases and J 2 bases, with 9 bases left between them. The CDR3 covers 12 residues.